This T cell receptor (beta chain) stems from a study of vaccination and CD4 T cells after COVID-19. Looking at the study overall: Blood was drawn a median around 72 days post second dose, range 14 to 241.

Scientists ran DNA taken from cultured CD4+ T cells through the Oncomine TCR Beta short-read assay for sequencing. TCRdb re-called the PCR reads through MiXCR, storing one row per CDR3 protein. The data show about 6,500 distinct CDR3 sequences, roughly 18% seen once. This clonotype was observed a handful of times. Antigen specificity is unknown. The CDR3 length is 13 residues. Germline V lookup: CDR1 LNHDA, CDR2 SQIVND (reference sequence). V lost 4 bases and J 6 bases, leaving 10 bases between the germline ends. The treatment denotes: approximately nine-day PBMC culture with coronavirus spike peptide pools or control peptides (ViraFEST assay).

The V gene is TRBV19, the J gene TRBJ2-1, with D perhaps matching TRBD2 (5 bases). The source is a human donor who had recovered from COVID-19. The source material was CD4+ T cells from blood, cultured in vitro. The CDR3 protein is CASSRGLANEQFF. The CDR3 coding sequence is TGTGCCAGTAGTAGAGGGCTAGCCAATGAGCAGTTCTTC.